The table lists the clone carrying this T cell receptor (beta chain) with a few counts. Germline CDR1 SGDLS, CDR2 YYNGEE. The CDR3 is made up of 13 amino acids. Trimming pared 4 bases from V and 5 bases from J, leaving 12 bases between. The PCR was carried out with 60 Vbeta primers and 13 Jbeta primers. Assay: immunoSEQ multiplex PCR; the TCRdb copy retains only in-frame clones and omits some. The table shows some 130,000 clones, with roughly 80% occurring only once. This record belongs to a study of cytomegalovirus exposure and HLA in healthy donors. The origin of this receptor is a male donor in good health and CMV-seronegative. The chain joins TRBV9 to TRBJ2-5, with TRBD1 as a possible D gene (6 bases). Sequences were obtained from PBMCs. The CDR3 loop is CASSPRTDETQYF. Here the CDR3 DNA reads TGTGCCAGCAGCCCCAGGACAGACGAGACCCAGTACTTC.